This T cell receptor beta chain was documented in a study of CD8+ T cells in alopecia areata. Study at large: At a dose of 5 to 10 mg twice daily, oral tofacitinib was given to treated patients.

With respect to this clone: Its specificity is unknown.

CDR1 and CDR2 (germline): SQVTM, ANQGSEA. The CDR3 has 12 residues. The germline V and J ends were trimmed by 2 bases and 8 bases, with 9 bases remaining between them. Study results and caveats: The study found higher clonality in lesional than normal scalp, especially in alopecia totalis/universalis.

From PBMCs, CD4+ and CD8+ T cells were sorted. Extraction of RNA preceded its reverse transcription into cDNA, which served as the sequencing template. Produced via immunoSEQ multiplex PCR; TCRdb's table is partial and in-frame only. The sample holds about 98,000 clones, around two fifths seen once. The receptor's source is a human donor with alopecia areata. Material: CD4+ T cells sorted from blood. The chain is built from TRBV29-1 and TRBJ2-2; tentative D call: TRBD1 (5 bases). CDR3 loop: CSVEQGLGELFF. The CDR3 bases are TGCAGCGTTGAACAGGGTCTAGGGGAGCTGTTTTTT.